The present entry profiles one T cell receptor beta chain with its context. Only in-frame clones appear in the TCRdb table, and some are missing; sequencing was by immunoSEQ multiplex PCR. The profile shows about 110,000 clones, around three quarters of them singletons. This sample was taken from a study of PD-1 blockade in mismatch repair-deficient tumors. Germline trimming cut 2 bases from V and 7 bases from J; bases unmatched to any gene: 9. From germline, CDR1 is SGHTA and CDR2 FQGNSA. CDR3 length equals 16 residues. This TCR was recovered from an adult with mismatch repair-deficient cancer. The chain is built from TRBV7-2 and TRBJ2-2; 8 bases line up with TRBD1. The material was peripheral blood, obtained 60 weeks after starting pembrolizumab. CDR3 DNA sequence: TGTGCCAGCAGCTTATCCGGACAGGGTTCGTTCGGGGAGCTGTTTTTT. Residues: CASSLSGQGSFGELFF.